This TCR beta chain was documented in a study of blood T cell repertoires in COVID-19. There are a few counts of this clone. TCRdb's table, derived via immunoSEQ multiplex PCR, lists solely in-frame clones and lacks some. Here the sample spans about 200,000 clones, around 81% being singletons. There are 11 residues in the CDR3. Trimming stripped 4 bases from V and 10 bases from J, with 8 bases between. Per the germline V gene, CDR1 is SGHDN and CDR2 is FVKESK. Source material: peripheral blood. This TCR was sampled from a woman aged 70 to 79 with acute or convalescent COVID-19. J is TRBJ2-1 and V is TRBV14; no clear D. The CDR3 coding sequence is TGTGCCAGCAGCCTACTGGTCGAGCAGTTCTTC. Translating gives CASSLLVEQFF.